The source of this TCR beta chain is a study of technical replicates of blood from a few donors. The assay was immunoSEQ multiplex PCR, and TCRdb's table has in-frame clones only and misses some. The table shows about 100,000 clones, with approximately 95% occurring only once. CDR3 length: 16 residues. Between the trimmed V and J ends, which lost 1 base and 2 bases, there was a span of 14 bases. Germline V gives CDR1 MGHRA, CDR2 YSYEKL. This clonotype was obtained from a human donor in good health. The sequenced sample was T cells isolated from PBMCs. The genes are TRBV4-1 and TRBJ2-5; weak D call: TRBD2 (7 bases). CDR3 DNA: TGCGCCAGCAGCCAAGGAATAGGGGGGGGACAAGAGACCCAGTACTTC. It translates to CASSQGIGGGQETQYF.